Shown below are 11 T cell receptor beta chains from a single sample sequenced in a study of T cell changes during pregnancy in multiple sclerosis. The method was immunoSEQ multiplex PCR; TCRdb's version includes in-frame clones alone and lacks a portion of them. The sample carries around 57,000 clones, around 90% recorded once. Material: peripheral blood, obtained in the second trimester of pregnancy. These TCRs come from a female donor with multiple sclerosis, enrolled in a pregnancy study.

The J gene is TRBJ2-5, the V gene TRBV14; TRBD1 is a possible D gene (5 bases). V was cut by 0 bases and J by 1 base, with 18 bases left in between. The CDR3 consists of 18 residues. Germline V gene data show CDR1 as SGHDN and CDR2 as FVKESK. The CDR3 DNA is TGTGCCAGCAGCCAAGATAAAGGCGCAGGGAACCTCCAAGAGACCCAGTACTTC. As protein: CASSQDKGAGNLQETQYF.

The chain carries TRBV9 and TRBJ2-5; 7 nucleotides align to TRBD2. Germline CDR1 reads SGDLS; CDR2 reads YYNGEE. CDR3 length: 15 amino acids. With V trimmed by 0 bases and J by 5 bases, 7 bases remained unmatched. DNA for the CDR3: TGTGCCAGCAGCGTAGTGGGGACTACGCTGGAGACCCAGTACTTC. Translated: CASSVVGTTLETQYF.

This clone was found once. V is TRBV7-9 and J is TRBJ1-6; 8 bases match TRBD1. The CDR3 has 18 amino acids. The V gene's germline CDR1 is SEHNR and CDR2 FQNEAQ (reference sequence). With 3 bases clipped from V and 0 bases from J, the junction kept 7 bases outside the gene matches. The CDR3 loop reads CASSLGQALSSYNSPLHF. The CDR3 nucleotides are TGTGCCAGCAGCTTGGGACAGGCTTTAAGCTCCTATAATTCACCCCTCCACTTT. Looking up the rest from reference TRBV7-9 and TRBJ1-6 gives the full variable domain: DTGVSQNPRHKITKRGQNVTFRCDPISEHNRLYWYRQTLGQGPEFLTYFQNEAQLEKSRLLSDRFSAERPKGSFSTLEIQRTEQGDSAMYLCASSLGQALSSYNSPLHFGNGTRLTVT.

V is TRBV5-1 and J is TRBJ2-1; 8 bases agree with TRBD1. The CDR3 length is 17 residues. Germline loops: CDR1 SGHRS, CDR2 YFSETQ. The ends lost 5 bases at V and 7 bases at J; junction bases unmatched: 17. The CDR3 is CASRPQLIGQGGNEQFF. CDR3 nucleotides: TGCGCCAGCAGGCCTCAACTTATAGGACAGGGTGGGAATGAGCAGTTCTTC.

This clone has more than one count but fewer than ten. The V and J genes are TRBV2 and TRBJ2-2, with 8 bases aligning to TRBD2. Germline-derived CDR1 and CDR2 are SNHLY and FYNNEI. This CDR3 spans 14 amino acids. Unmatched junction bases numbered 5, after V lost 8 bases and J lost 3 bases. The CDR3 DNA follows: TGTGCCAGCGGAAAGCGGGAGCACACCGGGGAGCTGTTTTTT. Translated, it gives CASGKREHTGELFF. Together with reference TRBV2 and TRBJ2-2, the CDR3 gives the full variable domain: EPEVTQTPSHQVTQMGQEVILRCVPISNHLYFYWYRQILGQKVEFLVSFYNNEISEKSEIFDDQFSVERPDGSNFTLKIRSTKLEDSAMYFCASGKREHTGELFFGEGSRLTVL.

The chain employs TRBV19 and TRBJ1-5, with a weak D call TRBD1 (5 bases). Germline V CDR1 and CDR2: LNHDA, SQIVND (reference sequence). V dropped 0 bases and J dropped 0 bases, with 9 bases sitting between them. The CDR3 extends over 16 amino acids. The CDR3 DNA follows: TGTGCCAGTAGTATAGATGACAGATATAGCAATCAGCCCCAGCATTTT. Residues: CASSIDDRYSNQPQHF.

The V gene is TRBV5-6, the J gene TRBJ1-2, with 9 nucleotides matching TRBD1. The germline V gene encodes CDR1 SGHDT and CDR2 YYEEEE. The J segment lost 5 bases and the V segment lost 2 bases, leaving 7 bases of the junction unmatched. The CDR3 extends over 15 amino acids. The CDR3: CASSFRDRGFYGYTF. The CDR3 nucleotides read TGTGCCAGCAGCTTTCGTGACAGGGGGTTTTATGGCTACACCTTC.

V gene TRBV18 combines with J gene TRBJ2-1; unclear D gene. The germline V and J ends were trimmed by 2 bases and 7 bases, with 6 bases remaining between them. Germline V gives CDR1 KGHSH, CDR2 LQKENI. CDR3 size: 12 residues. CDR3 nucleotide sequence: TGTGCCAGCTCACCAGGCCTTAATGAGCAGTTCTTC. Protein product: CASSPGLNEQFF.

DNA of the CDR3: TGCGCCAGCAGCCAAGTCCGGGGGGGCACTGAAGCTTTCTTT. Its translation: CASSQVRGGTEAFF. The V and J genes are TRBV4-1 and TRBJ1-1; a possible D gene is TRBD1 (5 bases). Germline-derived CDR1 and CDR2 are MGHRA and YSYEKL. Trimming shortened V by 1 base and J by 4 bases, and 10 bases separated the two germline ends. This CDR3 contains 14 residues.

The chain is built from TRBV27 and TRBJ2-7; 9 positions agree with TRBD2. Germline loops: CDR1 MNHEY, CDR2 SMNVEV (reference sequence). V lost 2 bases, J lost 6 bases, and 11 bases stayed unmatched. This CDR3 comprises 16 residues. The CDR3 DNA reads as TGTGCCAGCAGTTTAGTCTGGCGGGGGGGTTTCGGCGAGCAGTACTTC. Encoded protein: CASSLVWRGGFGEQYF.

The rearrangement links TRBV10-3 to TRBJ1-1, with D perhaps matching TRBD1 (5 bases). The V gene lost 3 bases and the J gene lost 5 bases, with 13 bases spanning the gap. CDR1 is ENHRY and CDR2 is SYGVKD in the germline V gene. The CDR3 runs to 14 residues. In nucleotides, the CDR3 is TGTGCCATCAGTGACAGGACATTCGGGACTGAAGCTTTCTTT. It codes for CAISDRTFGTEAFF.